Sequencing of this TCR beta chain was carried out in a study of OX40 agonist ivuxolimab in advanced cancers. Assay used: immunoSEQ multiplex PCR; TCRdb lists only in-frame clones, some missing. The repertoire holds some 46,000 clones, with roughly 90% as singletons. CDR1 is LNHDA and CDR2 is SQIVND in the germline V gene (reference sequence). This CDR3 has 13 amino acids. V was clipped by 7 bases and J by 9 bases, with 16 bases between them. Blood specimens came from baseline, cycle 4 day 1, and cycle 7 day 1. Sample: CD4+ or CD8+ T cells sorted from blood, taken in a trial of the OX40 agonist ivuxolimab. This chain joins TRBV19 and TRBJ2-1, with no clear D. The clonotype was recovered from an adult with an advanced solid tumor such as melanoma, head and neck, liver or kidney cancer. This chain's CDR3 is CASKGYPPFEQFF. The DNA for the CDR3 is TGTGCCAGTAAAGGCTACCCCCCATTTGAGCAGTTCTTC.